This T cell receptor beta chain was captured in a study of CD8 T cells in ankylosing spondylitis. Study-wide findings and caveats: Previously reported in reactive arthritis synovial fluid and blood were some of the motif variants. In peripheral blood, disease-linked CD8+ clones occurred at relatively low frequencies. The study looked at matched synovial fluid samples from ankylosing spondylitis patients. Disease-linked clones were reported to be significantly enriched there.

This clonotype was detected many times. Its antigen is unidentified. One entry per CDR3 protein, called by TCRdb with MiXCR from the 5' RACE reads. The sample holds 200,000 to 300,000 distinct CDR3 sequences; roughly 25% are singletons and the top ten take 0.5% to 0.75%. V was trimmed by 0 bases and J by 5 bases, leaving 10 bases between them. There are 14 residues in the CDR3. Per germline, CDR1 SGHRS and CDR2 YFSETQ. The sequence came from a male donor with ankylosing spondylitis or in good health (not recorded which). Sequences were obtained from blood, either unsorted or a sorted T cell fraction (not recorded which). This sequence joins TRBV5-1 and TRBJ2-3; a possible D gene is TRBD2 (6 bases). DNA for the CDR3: TGCGCCAGCAGCTTGGCCGGAGGGGTAGATACGCAGTATTTT. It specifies CASSLAGGVDTQYF.